This T cell receptor (beta chain) was documented in a study of CD8+ T cells in alopecia areata. Reverse transcribed after extraction, RNA yielded cDNA as the sequencing template. Here immunoSEQ multiplex PCR was the method, and the copy in TCRdb shows in-frame clones only, minus some. The data contain about 30,000 clones, less than 65% of them seen just once; the ten biggest clones take up 18%. CDR1 MNHEY and CDR2 SMNVEV come from the germline V gene (reference sequence). The CDR3 is 11 residues long. V lost 7 bases and J lost 10, with 12 bases in between. The rearrangement joins TRBV27 to TRBJ2-3; D is undetermined. The clonotype was recovered from a human donor with alopecia areata. Material for sequencing was NKG2D-high CD8+ T cells sorted from blood. CDR3 nucleotide sequence: TGTGCCAGCACATTTGGAATGGCGCAGTATTTT. Its translation is CASTFGMAQYF.